The 14 T cell receptor beta chains given below trace back to one sample, sequenced in a study of response to subunit inactivated influenza vaccine. One entry per CDR3 protein, called by TCRdb with MiXCR from the RT-PCR reads. The table includes about 480,000 distinct CDR3 sequences, around 25% detected once. The source was CD4+ T cells sorted from PBMCs, collected 4 to 6 days after vaccination. The source is a man in his fifties who received an inactivated influenza vaccine.

This clonotype has just a few counts. J is TRBJ1-1 and V is TRBV6-6, with D hard to call. The CDR3 runs 13 residues. Germline CDR1 MNHNY, CDR2 SVGAGI (reference sequence). The V gene lost 2 bases and the J gene lost 4 bases, with 8 bases spanning the gap. CDR3 protein: CASSYPQVTEAFF. CDR3 bases: TGTGCCAGCAGTTACCCCCAGGTCACTGAAGCTTTCTTT.

CDR3 in amino acids: CSARVAGGPGDTQYF. Here the CDR3 DNA reads TGCAGTGCTAGAGTAGCGGGGGGCCCGGGAGATACGCAGTATTTT. V and J are TRBV20-1 and TRBJ2-3, with 10 bases aligning to TRBD2. The CDR3 extends over 15 amino acids. Germline CDR1 is DFQATT and CDR2 is SNEGSKA (reference sequence). The J segment lost 5 bases and the V segment lost 1 base, leaving 6 bases of the junction unmatched.

This clonotype turned up a few times. This rearrangement joins TRBV2 to TRBJ2-5; 8 nucleotides align to TRBD2. Germline CDR1 SNHLY, CDR2 FYNNEI. This CDR3 is built from 15 residues. The V gene end was trimmed by 4 bases and the J gene end by 4 bases; junction bases not matched to a gene: 8. DNA for the CDR3: TGTGCCAGCAGTGCTGCGCGGGGGGCCGGAGAGACCCAGTACTTC. It is translated as CASSAARGAGETQYF.

The chain combines TRBV5-1 with TRBJ2-5; D gene unclear. V lost 3 bases to trimming and J lost 7 bases, with 28 bases between them. Germline assignment: CDR1 SGHRS and CDR2 YFSETQ. This CDR3 comprises 18 residues. For the CDR3, the DNA is TGCGCCAGCAGCTCCCCATCCCAATTAGACACCCCTCGCGGGACCCAGTACTTC. It yields the protein CASSSPSQLDTPRGTQYF.

The chain recombines TRBV28 with TRBJ2-7; 8 bases match TRBD1. Unmatched junction bases numbered 9, after V lost 7 bases and J lost 1 base. The germline V gene has CDR1 MDHEN and CDR2 SYDVKM. The CDR3 sequence is 15 residues long. The chain's CDR3 is CASTAPDRASYEQYF. The CDR3 DNA is TGTGCCAGCACCGCCCCGGACAGGGCGTCCTACGAGCAGTACTTC.

The V and J genes are TRBV5-6 and TRBJ1-1, with D unclear. V was cut by 0 bases and J by 11 bases, with 14 bases left in between. The germline V gene encodes CDR1 SGHDT and CDR2 YYEEEE. This CDR3 contains 13 residues. Here the CDR3 DNA reads TGTGCCAGCAGCTTGGAAGCGACCGGTTGGGCTTTCTTT. Translating gives CASSLEATGWAFF.

This clonotype occurred many times. As DNA, the CDR3 is TGCAGCGTTCGGAGAGGGAACAGCCAAGAGACCCAGTACTTC. Protein product: CSVRRGNSQETQYF. This chain joins TRBV29-1 and TRBJ2-5; perhaps TRBD2 as D (5 bases). This CDR3 has 14 amino acids. CDR1 and CDR2 (germline): SQVTM, ANQGSEA. V shed 5 bases and J shed 1 base, with 14 bases lying between them.

There are a few counts of this clonotype. V and J are TRBV12-3 or TRBV12-4 and TRBJ1-1; D is undetermined. CDR3 size: 15 residues. V was shortened by 6 bases and J by 6 bases, with 20 bases between the two germline ends. The CDR3 sequence is CASRRALPLVAEAFF. The CDR3 nucleotides read TGTGCCAGCAGGAGGGCACTCCCTTTAGTGGCTGAAGCTTTCTTT.

Many counts were recorded for this clonotype. J is TRBJ1-2 and V is TRBV6-5, with D perhaps TRBD1 (5 bases). Deletions cut 3 bases from V and 2 bases from J, with 7 bases between. Germline-derived CDR1 and CDR2 are MNHEY and SVGAGI. This CDR3 has 13 amino acids. The CDR3 here is CASSYRQNYGYTF. In DNA, the CDR3 is TGTGCCAGCAGTTATAGACAGAACTATGGCTACACCTTC.

The gene calls are TRBV18 and TRBJ2-7, with 7 bases aligning to TRBD1. V was clipped by 5 bases and J by 1 base; unmatched bases: 5. The CDR3 spans 14 residues. The germline gives CDR1 KGHSH, CDR2 LQKENI. CDR3 region: CASSEGTASYEQYF. The CDR3 DNA reads as TGTGCCAGCTCAGAGGGGACAGCTTCCTACGAGCAGTACTTC. The full variable domain, with the rest looked up from reference TRBV18 and TRBJ2-7, is NAGVMQNPRHLVRRRGQEARLRCSPMKGHSHVYWYRQLPEEGLKFMVYLQKENIIDESGMPKERFSAEFPKEGPSILRIQQVVRGDSAAYFCASSEGTASYEQYFGPGTRLTVT.

This chain joins TRBV7-2 and TRBJ2-1; D gene unclear. Trimming stripped 2 bases from V and 7 bases from J, with 9 bases between. Germline V gives CDR1 SGHTA, CDR2 FQGNSA. The CDR3 is 13 residues long. The CDR3 region has the DNA TGTGCCAGCAGCTTACTCAGAGTGAATGAGCAGTTCTTC. Translating it yields CASSLLRVNEQFF.

The V and J genes are TRBV18 and TRBJ2-7, with 13 bases matching TRBD2. The trim removed 3 bases at V and 4 bases at J, leaving 6 bases unmatched. CDR1 and CDR2 (germline): KGHSH, LQKENI. The CDR3 extends over 16 amino acids. Written as DNA, the CDR3 is TGTGCCAGCTCACCCCAATCGGGACTAGCGGGGTACGAGCAGTACTTC. This encodes CASSPQSGLAGYEQYF.

The chain has TRBV28 and TRBJ2-5, with 7 bases lining up with TRBD1. Germline CDR1 and CDR2: MDHEN and SYDVKM. Trimming removed 6 bases from V and 3 bases from J; junction bases left unmatched: 13. The CDR3 is 16 amino acids. CDR3 in DNA: TGTGCCAGCAGCCAGACCCGGTACAGGGGAAAAGAGACCCAGTACTTC. This gives the protein CASSQTRYRGKETQYF.

In this sample, this clonotype turned up a few times. The CDR3 nucleotides are TGTGCCAGCAGCTTAGTTGCCGGGACAGGGTCCTACAATGAGCAGTTCTTC. Protein sequence: CASSLVAGTGSYNEQFF. V gene TRBV7-6 combines with J gene TRBJ2-1; 9 nucleotides match TRBD1. CDR3 length: 17 residues. Trimming cost V 1 base and J 1 base; bases outside gene matches: 5. Germline CDR1 SGHVS, CDR2 FNYEAQ. Full variable domain (missing parts from reference TRBV7-6 and TRBJ2-1): GAGVSQSPRYKVTKRGQDVALRCDPISGHVSLYWYRQALGQGPEFLTYFNYEAQQDKSGLPNDRFSAERPEGSISTLTIQRTEQRDSAMYRCASSLVAGTGSYNEQFFGPGTRLTVL.